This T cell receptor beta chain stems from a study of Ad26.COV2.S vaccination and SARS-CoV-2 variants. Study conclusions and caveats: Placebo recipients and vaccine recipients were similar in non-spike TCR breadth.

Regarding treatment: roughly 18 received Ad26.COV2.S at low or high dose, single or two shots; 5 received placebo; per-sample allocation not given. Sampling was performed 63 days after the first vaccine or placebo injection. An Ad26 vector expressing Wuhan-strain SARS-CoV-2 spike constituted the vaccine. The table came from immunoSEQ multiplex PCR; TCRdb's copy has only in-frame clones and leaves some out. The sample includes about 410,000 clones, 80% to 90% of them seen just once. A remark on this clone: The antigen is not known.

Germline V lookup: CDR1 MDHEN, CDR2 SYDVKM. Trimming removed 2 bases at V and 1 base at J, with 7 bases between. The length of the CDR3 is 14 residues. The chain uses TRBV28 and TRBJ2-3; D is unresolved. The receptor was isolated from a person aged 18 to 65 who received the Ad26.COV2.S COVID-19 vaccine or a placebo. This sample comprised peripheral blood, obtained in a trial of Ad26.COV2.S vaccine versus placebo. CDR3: CASSLRQRTDTQYF. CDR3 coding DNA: TGTGCCAGCAGTTTAAGGCAGCGCACAGATACGCAGTATTTT. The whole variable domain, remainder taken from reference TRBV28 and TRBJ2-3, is DVKVTQSSRYLVKRTGEKVFLECVQDMDHENMFWYRQDPGLGLRLIYFSYDVKMKEKGDIPEGYSVSREKKERFSLILESASTNQTSMYLCASSLRQRTDTQYFGPGTRLTVL.